This TCR beta chain was retrieved from a study of cytomegalovirus exposure and HLA in healthy donors. Use of 60 Vbeta and 13 Jbeta primers characterized the PCR. Measured with immunoSEQ multiplex PCR; TCRdb has only the in-frame clones, and not every one. The table has approximately 170,000 clones, around 84% seen once. The CDR3 is 13 residues long. The source is a man younger than 45 in good health and CMV-seropositive. V gene TRBV21-1 combines with J gene TRBJ2-4; TRBD2, the table's D call, lacks a check against the DNA. TRBV21-1 is termed a pseudogene. The specimen sequenced was PBMCs. The CDR3 sequence is CASPGCPQNIQYF. CDR3 nucleotide sequence: TGTGCCAGCCCGGGGTGTCCCCAAAACATTCAGTACTTC.